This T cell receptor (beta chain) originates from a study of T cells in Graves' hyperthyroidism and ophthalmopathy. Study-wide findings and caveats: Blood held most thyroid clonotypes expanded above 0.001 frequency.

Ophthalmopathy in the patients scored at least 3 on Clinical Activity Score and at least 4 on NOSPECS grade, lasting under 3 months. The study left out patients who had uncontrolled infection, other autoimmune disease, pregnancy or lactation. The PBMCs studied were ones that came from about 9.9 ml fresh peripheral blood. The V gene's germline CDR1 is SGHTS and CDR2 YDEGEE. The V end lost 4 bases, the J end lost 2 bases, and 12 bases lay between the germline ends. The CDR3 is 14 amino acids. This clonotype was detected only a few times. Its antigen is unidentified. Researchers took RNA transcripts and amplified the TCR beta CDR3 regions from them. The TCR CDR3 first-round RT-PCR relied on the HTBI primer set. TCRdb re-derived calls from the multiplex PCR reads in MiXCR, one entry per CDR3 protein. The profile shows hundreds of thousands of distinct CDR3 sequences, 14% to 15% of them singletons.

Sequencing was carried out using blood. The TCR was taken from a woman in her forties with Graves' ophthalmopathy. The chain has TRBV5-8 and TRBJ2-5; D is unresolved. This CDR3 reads CASSEYMEQETQYF. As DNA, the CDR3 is TGTGCCAGCAGCGAATACATGGAGCAAGAGACCCAGTACTTC.